The TCR beta chain described here comes from a study of T-cell reconstitution after alpha-beta-depleted transplantation in children. TCRbeta library construction was performed incorporating unique molecular identifiers. TCRdb fed the PCR reads into MiXCR, producing one record per CDR3 protein. The repertoire holds some 500,000 distinct CDR3 sequences, with about 30% as singletons. The V end lost 3 bases, the J end lost 5 bases, and 12 bases lay between the germline ends. CDR3 length equals 14 residues. Germline V gives CDR1 SGHRS, CDR2 YFSETQ. This chain joins TRBV5-1 and TRBJ2-1, with D possibly being TRBD1 (6 bases). The clonotype comes from a human donor who donated a stem cell graft to a child with aplastic anemia. The material was PBMCs from the stem cell graft donor, obtained from the stem cell graft. CDR3 nucleotide sequence: TGCGCCAGCAGCTCCGGGACAAGCCACAATGAGCAGTTCTTC. Its protein product is CASSSGTSHNEQFF. Drawing the rest from reference TRBV5-1 and TRBJ2-1, the complete variable domain is KAGVTQTPRYLIKTRGQQVTLSCSPISGHRSVSWYQQTPGQGLQFLFEYFSETQRNKGNFPGRFSGRQFSNSRSEMNVSTLELGDSALYLCASSSGTSHNEQFFGPGTRLTVL.